This is a list of T cell receptor beta chains from one sample in a study of OX40 agonist ivuxolimab in advanced cancers. Only in-frame clones appear in the TCRdb table, and some are missing; sequencing was by immunoSEQ multiplex PCR. The sample includes approximately 97,000 clones, approximately 87% of them seen just once. Material: CD4+ or CD8+ T cells sorted from blood, obtained in a trial of the OX40 agonist ivuxolimab. The receptor source for this set is an adult with an advanced solid tumor such as melanoma, head and neck, liver or kidney cancer. Both conserved end residues are part of each CDR3. The D gene is left open where the match is weak. Rows may omit the clone size; those that give it use once, few, many or a size class.

abundance	v_gene	j_gene	d_gene	CDR3aa	CDR3nt
-	TRBV5-4	TRBJ1-2	-	CASRAGAGDGYTF	TGTGCCAGCAGAGCGGGGGCTGGTGATGGCTACACCTTC
-	TRBV5-4	TRBJ2-2	-	CASSSALGTPGELFF	TGTGCCAGCAGCTCCGCCCTCGGGACACCGGGGGAGCTGTTTTTT
-	TRBV14	TRBJ1-2	-	CASSQEGFRGRDLGYTF	TGTGCCAGCAGCCAAGAAGGATTCAGGGGTCGCGATCTTGGCTACACCTTC
-	TRBV6-5	TRBJ1-4	TRBD1	CASRFRDRGNEKLFF	TGTGCCAGCAGATTCCGGGACAGGGGTAATGAAAAACTGTTTTTT
few	TRBV29-1	TRBJ1-1	-	CSVENWGTEAFF	TGCAGCGTTGAAAACTGGGGGACAGAAGCTTTCTTT
few	TRBV5-5	TRBJ2-6	-	CASSSEARGRHVGANVLTF	TGTGCCAGCAGCTCTGAAGCTAGGGGACGGCATGTCGGGGCCAACGTCCTGACTTTC
-	TRBV4-1	TRBJ2-1	-	CASSHGGDYNEQFF	TGCGCCAGCAGCCACGGAGGGGACTACAATGAGCAGTTCTTC
-	TRBV5-4	TRBJ2-1	TRBD2	CASSLARGAGGSSYNEQFF	TGTGCCAGCAGCTTGGCCCGTGGAGCGGGGGGGAGCTCCTACAATGAGCAGTTCTTC
-	TRBV19	TRBJ1-5	-	CASSVGFLGNQPQHF	TGTGCCAGTAGTGTCGGTTTTTTGGGCAATCAGCCCCAGCATTTT
-	TRBV6-1	TRBJ2-7	-	CASLDSPTQPYEQYF	TGTGCCAGCTTGGACAGTCCCACGCAACCCTACGAGCAGTACTTC
-	TRBV7-2	TRBJ2-2	TRBD2	CASSPGLDTGELFF	TGTGCCAGCAGCCCTGGACTAGACACCGGGGAGCTGTTTTTT
-	TRBV28	TRBJ1-4	-	CASSNREGKLFF	TGTGCCAGCAGTAACAGGGAAGGGAAACTGTTTTTT
-	TRBV29-1	TRBJ2-7	TRBD1	CSVLNGRGNQQYF	TGCAGCGTTCTTAACGGCAGGGGGAATCAGCAGTACTTC
few	TRBV7-9	TRBJ1-5	-	CASSPNGQQGTQPQHF	TGTGCCAGCAGTCCCAACGGCCAGCAGGGGACCCAGCCCCAGCATTTT
-	TRBV9	TRBJ1-2	TRBD1	CASSANRGNYGYTF	TGTGCCAGCAGCGCAAACAGGGGTAATTATGGCTACACCTTC
few	TRBV2	TRBJ1-2	TRBD1	CASSYTGTVDYGYTF	TGTGCCAGCAGCTACACCGGGACAGTGGACTATGGCTACACCTTC
-	TRBV6-6	TRBJ1-2	-	CASSYFGENYGYTF	TGTGCCAGCAGTTACTTTGGAGAGAACTATGGCTACACCTTC
-	TRBV18	TRBJ1-1	TRBD1	CASSPPQGLTEAFF	TGTGCCAGCTCACCACCACAGGGGCTCACTGAAGCTTTCTTT
-	TRBV5-1	TRBJ1-1	-	CASSLDTGTEAFF	TGCGCCAGCAGCTTGGACACGGGCACTGAAGCTTTCTTT
-	TRBV7-9	TRBJ1-4	-	CASTSDGLGFEKLFF	TGTGCCAGCACCTCGGACGGTCTGGGGTTTGAAAAACTGTTTTTT
-	TRBV19	TRBJ1-4	-	CASSTVYSRDLLSSKLFF	TGTGCCAGTAGTACAGTCTACAGTAGGGATTTGCTTTCGTCTAAACTGTTTTTT
once	TRBV5-1	TRBJ1-3	-	CASSLVGPGNTIYF	TGCGCCAGCAGCTTGGTAGGGCCTGGAAACACCATATATTTT
-	TRBV5-4	TRBJ1-2	TRBD1	CASSAGTEIYGYTF	TGTGCCAGCAGCGCCGGGACAGAAATCTATGGCTACACCTTC
-	TRBV6-5	TRBJ1-5	-	CASRLNPGSNQPQHF	TGTGCCAGCAGACTAAACCCCGGTAGCAATCAGCCCCAGCATTTT
once	TRBV2	TRBJ1-5	TRBD1	CASSPGQNSNQPQHF	TGTGCCAGCAGTCCGGGACAGAATAGCAATCAGCCCCAGCATTTT
-	TRBV4-1	TRBJ1-2	-	CASSQGTGFKDGYTF	TGCGCCAGCAGCCAGGGTACAGGGTTCAAGGATGGCTACACCTTC
-	TRBV7-8	TRBJ1-4	-	CASRRRGPPTNEKLFF	TGTGCCAGCAGAAGACGGGGCCCCCCAACTAATGAAAAACTGTTTTTT
-	TRBV6-1	TRBJ1-6	-	CASSEVTASYNSPLHF	TGTGCCAGCAGTGAAGTGACAGCCTCCTATAATTCACCCCTCCACTTT
once	TRBV18	TRBJ2-5	TRBD2	CASSPPLLAGRETQYF	TGTGCCAGCTCACCACCGTTACTAGCGGGAAGAGAGACCCAGTACTTC
medium-sized	TRBV7-2	TRBJ2-2	TRBD2	CASSLFRPSAGGTGELFF	TGTGCCAGCAGCTTATTCCGCCCAAGCGCGGGAGGGACCGGGGAGCTGTTTTTT
-	TRBV9	TRBJ2-3	-	CASSVGGYIGTDTQYF	TGTGCCAGCAGCGTAGGGGGGTATATCGGCACAGATACGCAGTATTTT
once	TRBV29-1	TRBJ1-2	TRBD1	CSVEDSRTGPPYYGYTF	TGCAGCGTTGAAGATTCGAGGACAGGGCCGCCTTACTATGGCTACACCTTC
-	TRBV29-1	TRBJ2-3	-	CSVQTSYGTDTQYF	TGCAGCGTACAAACTTCTTATGGAACAGATACGCAGTATTTT
few	TRBV28	TRBJ1-1	-	CASSERGLEAFF	TGTGCCAGCAGTGAGCGGGGACTTGAAGCTTTCTTT
-	TRBV9	TRBJ1-4	-	CASSVGGRSEKLFF	TGTGCCAGCAGCGTGGGGGGTCGGAGCGAAAAACTGTTTTTT
-	TRBV4-1	TRBJ1-2	-	CASSQAHKSSWDFRGYTF	TGCGCCAGCAGCCAAGCCCACAAATCCTCATGGGATTTCAGAGGCTACACCTTC
-	TRBV4-1	TRBJ2-7	-	CASSQVFPGNYEQYF	TGCGCCAGCAGCCAAGTGTTTCCAGGGAACTACGAGCAGTACTTC
once	TRBV11-3	TRBJ2-1	-	CASSLNPSEGGEQFF	TGTGCCAGCAGCTTAAACCCCTCCGAAGGGGGTGAGCAGTTCTTC
-	TRBV19	TRBJ1-1	TRBD1	CASRGGYTEAFF	TGTGCCAGCAGGGGGGGCTACACTGAAGCTTTCTTT
once	TRBV20-1	TRBJ2-3	-	CSAVGTDTQYF	TGCAGTGCTGTCGGGACAGATACGCAGTATTTT
-	TRBV7-9	TRBJ2-1	-	CASSLGNEQFF	TGTGCCAGCAGCTTAGGCAATGAGCAGTTCTTC
-	TRBV2	TRBJ2-5	-	CASSLIPVETQYF	TGTGCCAGCAGCCTTATTCCAGTGGAGACCCAGTACTTC
-	TRBV19	TRBJ2-2	-	CASSRASANTGELFF	TGTGCCAGTAGCAGGGCTAGCGCGAACACCGGGGAGCTGTTTTTT
-	TRBV27	TRBJ1-1	-	CASSFRYMNTEAFF	TGTGCCAGCAGTTTTCGTTACATGAACACTGAAGCTTTCTTT
-	TRBV7-2	TRBJ2-6	-	CASSPFLAGANVLTF	TGTGCCAGCAGCCCCTTTTTGGCTGGGGCCAACGTCCTGACTTTC
-	TRBV27	TRBJ2-7	-	CASSLLGLSYEQYF	TGTGCCAGCAGTTTATTGGGTCTCTCCTACGAGCAGTACTTC
once	TRBV5-4	TRBJ2-1	TRBD1	CASSGGTGATNEQFF	TGTGCCAGCAGCGGCGGGACAGGTGCCACCAATGAGCAGTTCTTC
-	TRBV2	TRBJ2-2	-	CASTPSAQGTGELFF	TGTGCCAGCACCCCGTCGGCCCAGGGGACCGGGGAGCTGTTTTTT
-	TRBV7-8	TRBJ2-1	-	CASSLGPGGRSQFF	TGTGCCAGCAGCTTAGGACCAGGAGGACGTTCGCAGTTCTTC
-	TRBV6-6	TRBJ2-1	-	CASSGQLTSEQFF	TGTGCCAGCAGTGGACAGTTGACTTCTGAGCAGTTCTTC
-	TRBV7-2	TRBJ1-1	-	CASSVRQVSMNTEAFF	TGTGCCAGCAGCGTAAGACAGGTATCCATGAACACTGAAGCTTTCTTT
few	TRBV2	TRBJ2-5	TRBD2	CASTATSGGAGETQYF	TGTGCCAGCACTGCGACTAGCGGGGGGGCCGGAGAGACCCAGTACTTC